This record covers a single T cell receptor (beta chain). Authors' analysis steps: From reference gene primer amplification, estimates of nucleated cell counts were derived. Using immunoSEQ multiplex PCR, the repertoire was profiled, and TCRdb retains in-frame clones only, with some absent. The DNA gave D and trimming, while V, J and clone size come from that table. Here the sample spans 150,000 to 200,000 clones, roughly three quarters being singletons. Germline loops: CDR1 MNHEY, CDR2 SVGAGI. The CDR3 consists of 15 residues. V shed 6 bases, J shed 9 bases, and the junction held 8 bases outside the gene matches. This sample was taken from a study of blood T cell repertoires in COVID-19. Study details: Material from acute and convalescent COVID-19 was sourced from the United States, Italy and Spain. The analysed material was cDNA or gDNA that came from T cells, B-cell-depleted T cells, or PBMCs.

This chain joins TRBV6-5 and TRBJ2-2, with 12 bases that match TRBD2. Sequences were obtained from peripheral blood. This clonotype was obtained from a man aged 60 to 69 with active or convalescent COVID-19. The CDR3 DNA reads as TGTGCCAGCAGCAGACTAGCGGGAGAAGACTGGGAGCTGTTTTTT. Encoded protein: CASSRLAGEDWELFF.